Listed here are 3 T cell receptor beta chains from one sample, sequenced in a study of T cell clonality in common variable immunodeficiency. TCRdb's table, derived via immunoSEQ multiplex PCR, lists solely in-frame clones and lacks some. Altogether tens of thousands of clones were found in the sample, and no singletons occur. The sequencing sample was made of peripheral blood mononuclear cells. All receptors come from a person aged 18 to 75 in good health.

About this clone: The read stops 3 residues short of the end of the CDR3; the missing end is completed from the germline J gene. The chain combines TRBV6-4 with TRBJ2-6; perhaps TRBD1 as D (6 bases). The CDR3 is 16 amino acids. The ends were cut back, 5 bases at V and 0 bases at J, with 11 bases in the middle. Germline CDR1 and CDR2: MRHNA and SNTAGT. CDR3 DNA, as far as it was read: TGTGCCAGCAGTCCAGGGGCCAGCTCTGGGGCCAACGTC. Protein sequence: CASSPGASSGANV. The full CDR3 protein reads CASSPGASSGANVLTF.

This clone was counted ten times or more. The read terminates 3 residues ahead of where the CDR3 ends, so the germline J gene completes it. The V call is TRBV11-2, the J call TRBJ1-2; D perhaps matches TRBD1 (6 bases). V lost 1 base, J lost 6 bases, and 6 bases lay in between. The CDR3 totals 12 residues. Germline V gives CDR1 SGHAT, CDR2 FQNNGV. CDR3 sequence: CASSLGQDGYTF. Incomplete CDR3 DNA: TGTGCCAGCAGCTTAGGACAGGATGGC.

Note on this clone: The CDR3 extends 3 residues past the end of the read, so its final part is completed from the germline J gene. The chain is built from TRBV25-1 and TRBJ2-5; D is ambiguous. The germline V and J ends were trimmed by 5 bases and 5 bases, with 9 bases remaining between them. Germline lookup yields CDR1 MGHDK and CDR2 SYGVNS. CDR3 size: 12 residues. The CDR3 sequence is CASSRSSETQYF. The sequenced part of the CDR3 DNA is TGTGCCAGCAGTCGCAGTTCGGAGACC.